The 26 T cell receptor beta chains presented below share a single source sample, sequenced in a study of regulatory T cells in long-lasting Graves disease. Combining iRepertoire HTBI primers with Arm-PCR of CDR3 regions, the authors built TCR beta libraries. TCRdb re-analysed the multiplex PCR reads in MiXCR, keeping a single row per CDR3 protein. The repertoire holds a few hundred thousand distinct CDR3 sequences, with 20% to 25% as singletons. Sample time point: persistent/refractory GD, antithyroid drugs over 5 years with positive TRAb. PBMC RNA served as the TCR library source. The sequences come from peripheral blood mononuclear cells (PBMCs), collected when the disease was refractory, from a patient treated with antithyroid drugs. These receptors all come from a female donor with Graves disease.

This clonotype was seen more than once but under ten times. The J gene is TRBJ1-1, the V gene TRBV20-1; no definite D call. Germline V gives CDR1 DFQATT, CDR2 SNEGSKA (reference sequence). V shed 3 bases and J shed 4 bases, with 12 bases lying between them. The CDR3 runs to 13 residues. The CDR3 sequence: CSASERVSTEAFF. CDR3 nucleotide sequence: TGCAGTGCTAGTGAAAGGGTGTCCACTGAAGCTTTCTTT.

This clonotype was detected many times. V usage is TRBV7-8 and J usage is TRBJ2-7, with 10 bases fitting TRBD2. V lost 5 bases to trimming and J lost 0 bases; unmatched junction nucleotides: 1. The germline CDR1 and CDR2 sequences are SGHVS and FQNEAQ. The CDR3 spans 14 residues. Here the CDR3 DNA reads TGTGCCAGCAGCGCTAGCGGGAGCTCCTACGAGCAGTACTTC. It specifies CASSASGSSYEQYF. The whole variable domain, filled in from reference TRBV7-8 and TRBJ2-7, reads GAGVSQSPRYKVAKRGQDVALRCDPISGHVSLFWYQQALGQGPEFLTYFQNEAQLDKSGLPSDRFFAERPEGSVSTLKIQRTQQEDSAVYLCASSASGSSYEQYFGPGTRLTVT.

This clonotype has a handful of counts. The chain joins TRBV29-1 to TRBJ1-2; no definite D call. CDR3 length: 13 amino acids. Per germline, CDR1 SQVTM and CDR2 ANQGSEA. V lost 7 bases, J lost 4 bases, and 16 bases lay in between. CDR3 region: CSARGLSGYGYTF. The DNA of the CDR3 is TGCAGCGCCCGAGGGCTTTCAGGCTATGGCTACACCTTC. The whole variable domain, remainder taken from reference TRBV29-1 and TRBJ1-2, is SAVISQKPSRDICQRGTSLTIQCQVDSQVTMMFWYRQQPGQSLTLIATANQGSEATYESGFVIDKFPISRPNLTFSTLTVSNMSPEDSSIYLCSARGLSGYGYTFGSGTRLTVV.

This clonotype appeared many times. The chain has TRBV6-2 or TRBV6-3 and TRBJ2-4, with 7 nucleotides matching TRBD2. CDR3 length: 15 residues. Germline values: CDR1 MNHEY, CDR2 SVGEGT. The V segment lost 2 bases and the J segment 0 bases; nucleotides outside the gene matches: 1. The CDR3 sequence is CASSYGGGAKNIQYF. CDR3 in DNA: TGTGCCAGCAGTTACGGCGGGGGAGCCAAAAACATTCAGTACTTC.

A single count supports this clonotype. Here the CDR3 DNA reads TGTGCCATCAGGAACGGGGAGCAGTTCTTC. The encoded protein is CAIRNGEQFF. This sequence joins TRBV28 and TRBJ2-5; D ambiguous. The J call may be mistaken, given a closer DNA end match to TRBJ2-1. This CDR3 comprises 10 residues. Germline lookup yields CDR1 MDHEN and CDR2 SYDVKM.

The V gene is TRBV7-7, the J gene TRBJ2-7; 10 bases match TRBD2. Trimming took 11 bases from V and 0 from J; bases not matched to a gene: 10. Germline V gene data show CDR1 as SSHAT and CDR2 as FNYEAQ (reference sequence). The length of the CDR3 is 15 residues. The CDR3: CAEHGASGSSYEQYF. The CDR3 DNA is TGTGCCGAGCACGGGGCTAGCGGGAGCTCCTACGAGCAGTACTTC.

This clonotype was counted ten times or more. V and J are TRBV28 and TRBJ2-5; D remains unclear. The CDR3 length is 14 residues. Germline V gives CDR1 MDHEN, CDR2 SYDVKM. V was trimmed by 7 bases and J by 5 bases, leaving 17 bases between them. The CDR3 nucleotides are TGTGCCAGCACCCTCCATCGCCTAGACGAGACCCAGTACTTC. It codes for CASTLHRLDETQYF.

The table lists this clonotype with many counts. A read error may produce the germline difference seen at one junction end. This CDR3 reads CASSIDEGRETQYF. CDR3 bases: TGTGCTAGCAGCATAGACGAGGGGCGAGAGACCCAGTACTTC. The chain uses TRBV7-7 and TRBJ2-5; D possibly matches TRBD1 or TRBD2 (5 bases each). CDR3 length equals 14 residues. Germline values: CDR1 SSHAT, CDR2 FNYEAQ (reference sequence).

This clonotype was counted at least ten times. The J gene is TRBJ1-4, the V gene TRBV30; no clear D. CDR3 length: 13 residues. Trimming removed 3 bases at V and 5 bases at J, with 10 bases between. Germline V lookup: CDR1 GTSNPN, CDR2 SVGIG (reference sequence). The CDR3 bases are TGTGCCTGGAGAGACGGGTCGAATGAAAAACTGTTTTTT. Translating it yields CAWRDGSNEKLFF.

This clonotype was counted once. CDR3 coding DNA: TGTGCCTACCGACAGAACTATGGCTACACCTTC. Protein: CAYRQNYGYTF. The V call is TRBV30, the J call TRBJ1-2; TRBD1 is a possible D gene (5 bases). Between the trimmed V and J ends, which lost 7 bases and 2 bases, there was a span of 8 bases. This CDR3 has 11 residues. The germline gives CDR1 GTSNPN, CDR2 SVGIG (reference sequence).

At least ten counts were recorded for this clonotype. The chain combines TRBV5-1 with TRBJ2-2; 11 positions agree with TRBD2. The germline V gene has CDR1 SGHRS and CDR2 YFSETQ. There are 14 residues in the CDR3. V gave up 8 bases and J gave up 5 bases; unmatched junction bases: 5. The DNA for the CDR3 is TGCGCCAGTAGACTAGCGGGATCTACCGGGGAGCTGTTTTTT. Translated: CASRLAGSTGELFF.

This clonotype was seen repeatedly, ten times or more. This chain links TRBV12-3 or TRBV12-4 with TRBJ2-7, with D possibly matching TRBD1 (6 bases). V was shortened by 10 bases and J by 0 bases, with 13 bases between the two germline ends. The CDR3 length is 13 residues. The DNA for the CDR3 is TGTGCCACTCCCGGGACACACTCCTACGAGCAGTACTTC. This codes for CATPGTHSYEQYF.

This sequence joins TRBV24-1 and TRBJ2-2, with 9 bases identical to TRBD1. Trimming took 6 bases from V and 4 from J; bases not matched to a gene: 8. This CDR3 spans 16 amino acids. The germline gives CDR1 KGHDR, CDR2 SFDVKD. The CDR3 region is CATSHPGTGFTGELFF. CDR3 in DNA: TGTGCCACCAGTCATCCCGGGACAGGGTTCACCGGGGAGCTGTTTTTT.

This clonotype showed up many times. The V call is TRBV12-3 or TRBV12-4, the J call TRBJ2-2; 8 bases line up with TRBD2. V dropped 5 bases and J dropped 6; count of bases not matched to a gene: 11. CDR3 size: 16 residues. In DNA, the CDR3 is TGTGCCAGCAGTACGAGCTCGGGAGGGATCCCCGGGGAGCTGTTTTTT. Protein sequence: CASSTSSGGIPGELFF.

This clonotype was observed a few times. The rearrangement joins TRBV7-2 to TRBJ2-2, with 9 bases fitting TRBD2. The germline V gene has CDR1 SGHTA and CDR2 FQGNSA. There are 15 residues in the CDR3. Trimming took 4 bases from V and 3 from J; bases not matched to a gene: 3. The DNA for the CDR3 is TGTGCCAGCAGCTCGACTAGCGGCTACACCGGGGAGCTGTTTTTT. It is translated as CASSSTSGYTGELFF.

V and J are TRBV2 and TRBJ1-5, with 7 nucleotides matching TRBD1. J lost 7 bases, V lost 1 base, and 4 bases had no gene match. Per the germline V gene, CDR1 is SNHLY and CDR2 is FYNNEI. The CDR3 has 14 residues. CDR3 amino acids: CASSEVGGWQPQHF. CDR3 coding DNA: TGTGCCAGCAGTGAAGTAGGGGGCTGGCAGCCCCAGCATTTT.

The CDR3 nucleotides are TGTGCCAGCAGCCAGAGGGGACAGGGATACACCGGGGAGCTGTTTTTT. This gives the protein CASSQRGQGYTGELFF. The J gene is TRBJ2-2, the V gene TRBV14; 9 bases are shared with TRBD1. The CDR3 covers 16 residues. Germline V gives CDR1 SGHDN, CDR2 FVKESK. V dropped 3 bases and J dropped 3; count of bases not matched to a gene: 5.

As for this clonotype: Possible read error: a much larger clone is one base away. The V and J genes are TRBV12-3 or TRBV12-4 and TRBJ1-5; TRBD1 is a possible D gene (5 bases). The length of the CDR3 is 18 residues. The V end was cut by 4 bases, the J end by 0 bases, with 19 bases between. CDR3 coding DNA: TGTGCCAGCAGTTCCGGGGCGGGCCAAAGGGTTAGCAATCAGCCCCAGCATTTT. Its translation: CASSSGAGQRVSNQPQHF.

This clonotype was seen at least ten times. The V gene is TRBV2, the J gene TRBJ2-7, with 9 bases lining up with TRBD2. CDR1 is SNHLY, CDR2 FYNNEI, per germline. The length of the CDR3 is 13 residues. The ends lost 7 bases at V and 2 bases at J; junction bases unmatched: 3. In nucleotides, the CDR3 is TGTGCCAGCATGGCTAGCGGGACCTACGAGCAGTACTTC. Protein: CASMASGTYEQYF.

This clonotype was detected only a few times. The chain is built from TRBV15 and TRBJ1-5; the match to TRBD1 covers 8 bases. The CDR3 runs 15 residues. V gave up 5 bases and J gave up 2 bases; unmatched junction bases: 5. Per the germline V gene, CDR1 is LNHNV and CDR2 is YYDKDF (reference sequence). CDR3 amino acids: CATSLGQGGNQPQHF. CDR3 nucleotide sequence: TGTGCCACCAGCCTAGGACAGGGAGGCAATCAGCCCCAGCATTTT.

This clonotype has just one count. The conserved final phenylalanine or tryptophan is absent from the CDR3, which likely points to a read error. The J gene is TRBJ2-2, the V gene TRBV28, with D possibly TRBD2 on 5 matching bases. The germline V and J ends were trimmed by 10 bases and 1 base, with 13 bases remaining between them. Germline V lookup: CDR1 MDHEN, CDR2 SYDVKM. CDR3 size: 14 residues. CDR3 region: CATHKRRNTGELFS. CDR3 DNA: TGTGCCACCCACAAGCGGAGGAACACCGGGGAGCTGTTTTCT.

Ten or more counts support this clonotype. The chain is built from TRBV20-1 and TRBJ1-1; D not resolved. CDR1 DFQATT and CDR2 SNEGSKA come from the germline V gene (reference sequence). V lost 6 bases and J lost 6, with 11 bases in between. The CDR3 is 11 residues long. The CDR3 nucleotides read TGCAGTGCAAAAACAATCTCTGAAGCTTTCTTT. Protein: CSAKTISEAFF.

The rearrangement links TRBV7-9 to TRBJ1-2; D might be TRBD1 (5 bases). Trimming took 5 bases from V and 2 from J, leaving 9 bases between them. The CDR3 contains 13 residues. Germline-derived CDR1 and CDR2 are SEHNR and FQNEAQ (reference sequence). This chain's CDR3 is CASSPAGNYGYTF. CDR3 DNA: TGTGCCAGCAGCCCGGCAGGGAACTATGGCTACACCTTC.

The genes are TRBV27 and TRBJ1-5; D possibly corresponds to TRBD1 (6 bases). Germline loops: CDR1 MNHEY, CDR2 SMNVEV (reference sequence). Trimming cost V 6 bases and J 5 bases, with 17 bases left between them. This CDR3 comprises 15 residues. In DNA form, the CDR3 reads TGTGCCAGCAGCTTTACAGGGCTCGTTCATCAGCCCCAGCATTTT. Amino acids: CASSFTGLVHQPQHF.

The J gene is TRBJ2-5, the V gene TRBV5-1, with 8 bases fitting TRBD2. Germline V gene data show CDR1 as SGHRS and CDR2 as YFSETQ. CDR3 length equals 17 residues. The V segment lost 0 bases and the J segment 2 bases; nucleotides outside the gene matches: 9. The CDR3 DNA follows: TGCGCCAGCAGCTTGGGTCGGGGCGGGAGGCAACAAGAGACCCAGTACTTC. Protein: CASSLGRGGRQQETQYF.

This clonotype was counted ten times or more. The rearrangement joins TRBV3-1 to TRBJ1-2; D call uncertain. Germline V gene sequence: CDR1 LGHDT, CDR2 YNNKEL (reference sequence). The CDR3 length is 12 residues. Trimming removed 4 bases at V and 7 bases at J, with 10 bases between. CDR3 bases: TGTGCCAGCAGCCCTTGGGATGGTGGCTACACCTTC. Translated, it gives CASSPWDGGYTF.